One sample yielded the 25 T cell receptor beta chains listed below, sequenced in a study of T cells in Graves' hyperthyroidism and ophthalmopathy (dated by TCRdb to between 2019 and 2020). Libraries were made using multiplex PCR. The instrument was an Illumina HiSeq 2000. The TCR beta CDR3 regions were amplified from RNA transcripts. The first round of RT-PCR for the TCR CDR3 was performed with the HTBI primer set and the Qiagen OneStep RT-PCR kit. Using fastp trimming at Q25 and MiXCR clonotype assembly, TCRdb reanalyzed the public sequencing data and kept in-frame beta chains. Each entry merges the rows of one CDR3 protein and shows their most common DNA and genes. The sample data list some 550,000 distinct CDR3 sequences, and less than 25% of these were observed just once. In total, the top ten clones hold approximately 26% of the sample. What was sequenced was blood. The receptors derive from a man aged 18 to 29 with Graves' hyperthyroidism.

This clonotype was picked up many times. The chain employs TRBV15 and TRBJ2-5; 7 nucleotides align to TRBD1. Unmatched junction bases numbered 6, after V lost 5 bases and J lost 3 bases. The CDR3 is 14 residues long. In germline, CDR1 is LNHNV, CDR2 YYDKDF (reference sequence). Here the CDR3 DNA reads TGTGCCACCAGCGTGCGACAGGGAAAAGAGACCCAGTACTTC. Protein product: CATSVRQGKETQYF.

This rearrangement joins TRBV11-2 to TRBJ2-7, with D tentatively TRBD1 or TRBD2 (6 bases each). Trimming shortened V by 7 bases and J by 4 bases, and 20 bases separated the two germline ends. The germline V gene encodes CDR1 SGHAT and CDR2 FQNNGV. This CDR3 is built from 15 residues. The CDR3 here is CASTPRGAGVYEQYF. The CDR3 nucleotides read TGTGCCAGCACCCCGCGGGGAGCAGGGGTGTACGAGCAGTACTTC.

This clonotype was observed once. V and J are TRBV6-1 and TRBJ2-7; 10 positions agree with TRBD1. The CDR3 contains 15 residues. V gave up 6 bases and J gave up 3 bases; unmatched junction bases: 8. Germline CDR1 reads MNHNS; CDR2 reads SASEGT. CDR3 bases: TGTGCCAGCAGAAAGGACAGGGGGACAGTCTACGAGCAGTACTTC. As protein: CASRKDRGTVYEQYF.

This rearrangement joins TRBV10-3 to TRBJ2-2; D remains ambiguous. This CDR3 is built from 14 residues. V lost 3 bases to trimming and J lost 3 bases, with 8 bases between them. Looked up from germline, CDR1 is ENHRY and CDR2 is SYGVKD. The chain's CDR3 is CAISEGGYTGELFF. CDR3 sequence (DNA): TGTGCCATCAGTGAAGGCGGATACACCGGGGAGCTGTTTTTT.

This clonotype was seen repeatedly, ten times or more. The rearrangement uses TRBV18 and TRBJ1-1, with 7 bases lining up with TRBD1. Germline loops: CDR1 KGHSH, CDR2 LQKENI. With V trimmed by 6 bases and J by 7 bases, 5 bases remained unmatched. The CDR3 sequence is 12 residues long. DNA of the CDR3: TGTGCCAGCTCGCCTACAGGGGATGAAGCTTTCTTT. Translated, it gives CASSPTGDEAFF.

In its sample, this clonotype was seen once. DNA for the CDR3: TGCAGCGTTATTTTGCTACCGAACACTGAAGCTTTCTTT. Residues: CSVILLPNTEAFF. The V call is TRBV29-1, the J call TRBJ1-1; the D is unclear. Germline V CDR1 and CDR2: SQVTM, ANQGSEA. CDR3 length: 13 amino acids. Trimming removed 5 bases at V and 1 base at J, with 11 bases between.

Many counts were recorded for this clonotype. The V and J genes are TRBV6-2 or TRBV6-3 and TRBJ1-5; perhaps TRBD1 as D (6 bases). The CDR3 has 15 residues. Germline loops: CDR1 MNHEY, CDR2 SVGEGT. V lost 6 bases and J lost 4, with 16 bases in between. In nucleotides, the CDR3 is TGTGCCAGCAGCCCATCTCGGGGGCCAAATCAGCCCCAGCATTTT. This encodes CASSPSRGPNQPQHF.

This clonotype has ten or more counts. The J gene is TRBJ2-7, the V gene TRBV7-8; D ambiguous. The germline V gene has CDR1 SGHVS and CDR2 FQNEAQ. The CDR3 contains 12 residues. V shed 1 base and J shed 10 bases, with 11 bases lying between them. The CDR3 loop reads CASSLGQQAQYF. In DNA, the CDR3 is TGTGCCAGCAGCTTAGGGCAGCAAGCCCAGTACTTC. Filled out from reference TRBV7-8 and TRBJ2-7, the complete variable domain reads GAGVSQSPRYKVAKRGQDVALRCDPISGHVSLFWYQQALGQGPEFLTYFQNEAQLDKSGLPSDRFFAERPEGSVSTLKIQRTQQEDSAVYLCASSLGQQAQYFGPGTRLTVT.

This clonotype has a handful of counts. This sequence joins TRBV2 and TRBJ1-4; D remains unclear. The CDR3 contains 13 residues. V lost 0 bases and J lost 16, with 15 bases in between. The germline V gene encodes CDR1 SNHLY and CDR2 FYNNEI. The CDR3 DNA sequence: TGTGCCAGCAGTGAAGCGGGGAATTCTCGTCCGTTTTTT. The encoded protein is CASSEAGNSRPFF.

This clonotype was detected many times. The chain joins TRBV6-2 or TRBV6-3 to TRBJ1-6; D gene ambiguous. This CDR3 region has 13 residues. V was shortened by 6 bases and J by 4 bases, with 7 bases between the two germline ends. Looked up from germline, CDR1 is MNHEY and CDR2 is SVGEGT. The CDR3, as DNA: TGTGCCAGCAGAGACTGGTATAATTCACCCCTCCACTTT. It encodes CASRDWYNSPLHF.

The chain combines TRBV24-1 with TRBJ2-5, with 7 nucleotides matching TRBD1. Germline V gene lookup returns CDR1 KGHDR and CDR2 SFDVKD. The J segment lost 1 base and the V segment lost 5 bases, leaving 6 bases of the junction unmatched. The CDR3 sequence is 15 residues long. In DNA form, the CDR3 reads TGTGCCACCAGTGCCGCGACAGGGATCCAAGAGACCCAGTACTTC. Translation gives CATSAATGIQETQYF.

The V gene is TRBV6-5, the J gene TRBJ1-2, with D tentatively TRBD1 (6 bases). V lost 4 bases to trimming and J lost 2 bases, with 11 bases between them. The CDR3 spans 14 residues. Germline-derived CDR1 and CDR2 are MNHEY and SVGAGI. The DNA for the CDR3 is TGTGCCAGCAGTTCAGGGGCCATAAACTATGGCTACACCTTC. Amino acid sequence: CASSSGAINYGYTF.

The sample holds a few counts of this clonotype. The chain couples TRBV24-1 to TRBJ1-1, with D possibly being TRBD1 (6 bases). V shed 4 bases and J shed 10 bases, with 15 bases lying between them. This CDR3 has 13 residues. CDR1 is KGHDR, CDR2 SFDVKD, per germline. For the CDR3, the DNA is TGTGCCACCAGTGAATCTACCAGGGGCGTAGCTTTCTTT. This encodes CATSESTRGVAFF.

The chain carries TRBV7-8 and TRBJ1-1, with D perhaps TRBD1 (5 bases). V was clipped by 2 bases and J by 4 bases, with 20 bases between them. Germline assignment: CDR1 SGHVS and CDR2 FQNEAQ. The CDR3 totals 17 residues. CDR3 nucleotide sequence: TGTGCCAGCAGCTTAATCCCGGGGGAAACGCAGGGCACTGAAGCTTTCTTT. Protein: CASSLIPGETQGTEAFF.

There are many counts of this clonotype. J is TRBJ1-2 and V is TRBV24-1; unclear D gene. The CDR3 covers 18 residues. Germline V gene data show CDR1 as KGHDR and CDR2 as SFDVKD. Between the trimmed V and J ends, which lost 0 bases and 4 bases, there was a span of 20 bases. CDR3 coding DNA: TGTGCCACCAGTGATTTGTGGTTAACCTGGACCGCTTTCTATGGCTACACCTTC. It specifies CATSDLWLTWTAFYGYTF.

The V gene is TRBV24-1, the J gene TRBJ1-1; tentatively, D is TRBD1 (5 bases). V lost 2 bases, J lost 4 bases, and 10 bases lay in between. CDR1 is KGHDR, CDR2 SFDVKD, per germline. This CDR3 has 14 amino acids. The DNA for the CDR3 is TGTGCCACCAGTGATTCTGCCGGGGGCACTGAAGCTTTCTTT. It is translated as CATSDSAGGTEAFF.

This clonotype has more than one count but fewer than ten. The CDR3 region has the DNA TGTGCCAGCAGCGCCTCCTCAGGGGGCTACGAGCAGTACTTC. Translating gives CASSASSGGYEQYF. The V and J genes are TRBV9 and TRBJ2-7; TRBD1 matches at 7 bases. The CDR3 length is 14 residues. In germline, CDR1 is SGDLS, CDR2 YYNGEE. V shed 3 bases, J shed 3 bases, and the junction held 6 bases outside the gene matches.

The chain carries TRBV24-1 and TRBJ2-7; D gene unclear. Germline CDR1 and CDR2: KGHDR and SFDVKD. Trimming stripped 9 bases from V and 3 bases from J, with 14 bases between. CDR3 length: 13 amino acids. This chain's CDR3 is CATQASADYEQYF. The CDR3 DNA reads TGTGCCACCCAGGCCAGCGCCGACTACGAGCAGTACTTC.

This clonotype was seen a few times. The chain combines TRBV20-1 with TRBJ2-1; 8 bases fit TRBD2. Looked up from germline, CDR1 is DFQATT and CDR2 is SNEGSKA (reference sequence). CDR3 length: 15 amino acids. Trimming cost V 0 bases and J 3 bases; bases outside gene matches: 4. Written as DNA, the CDR3 is TGCAGTGCTAGAGAGGCAGCGGGGGACTACAATGAGCAGTTCTTC. Translated, it gives CSAREAAGDYNEQFF.

This clonotype was found many times. The V call is TRBV28, the J call TRBJ1-2; D call uncertain. The CDR3 is 17 residues long. With 0 bases removed from V and 1 base from J, the gap between germline ends came to 15 bases. Germline assignment: CDR1 MDHEN and CDR2 SYDVKM. CDR3 bases: TGTGCCAGCAGTTTATGCTGTCTAGAAGGGCTTAACTATGGCTACACCTTC. Amino acid sequence: CASSLCCLEGLNYGYTF.

Turning to this clonotype: This may come from a read error, since a much larger clone is one base off. The V call is TRBV12-3 or TRBV12-4, the J call TRBJ1-2; 7 bases are a match to TRBD1. The CDR3 runs to 13 residues. After removal of 5 bases from V and 5 bases from J, the junction contained 5 bases not matched to a gene. The CDR3 DNA is TGTGCCAGCAGTCTCCCGACAGGGTATGGCTACACCTTC. The encoded protein is CASSLPTGYGYTF.

Worth noting for this clonotype: This may come from a read error, since a much larger clone is one base off. The gene calls are TRBV5-1 and TRBJ2-7, with 12 bases that match TRBD2. Germline values: CDR1 SGHRS, CDR2 YFSETQ. V was pared by 2 bases and J by 5 bases, with 8 bases of the junction left unmatched. This CDR3 comprises 16 residues. The CDR3, as DNA: TGCGCCAGCAGCTTATGGACTAGCGGGGAGTTCGACGAGCAGTACTTC. This encodes CASSLWTSGEFDEQYF.

The CDR3 DNA follows: TGCGCCAGCAGCTTGGTGGACAGCTCCTATAATTCACCCCTCCACTTT. This encodes CASSLVDSSYNSPLHF. The rearrangement uses TRBV5-1 and TRBJ1-6; TRBD1 might be the D (6 bases). Germline V gene data show CDR1 as SGHRS and CDR2 as YFSETQ. The CDR3 length is 16 residues. V lost 0 bases to trimming and J lost 0 bases, with 7 bases between them.

This clonotype occurred a few times. V is TRBV5-1 and J is TRBJ1-6; maybe TRBD1 (5 bases). V lost 4 bases to trimming and J lost 1 base, with 12 bases between them. CDR3 length equals 16 residues. Per germline, CDR1 SGHRS and CDR2 YFSETQ. The CDR3 sequence is CASSPGRGSYNSPLHF. The CDR3 nucleotides read TGCGCCAGCAGCCCGGGGCGAGGATCCTATAATTCACCCCTCCACTTT.

The chain has TRBV5-1 and TRBJ2-7; 7 nucleotides match TRBD1. This CDR3 has 14 amino acids. The trim removed 4 bases at V and 5 bases at J, leaving 9 bases unmatched. The V gene's germline CDR1 is SGHRS and CDR2 YFSETQ. CDR3 bases: TGCGCCAGCAGCCGTCAGGGGGTCCGGGACGAGCAGTACTTC. It is translated as CASSRQGVRDEQYF.